The 32 T cell receptor beta chains below all came from one sample that was sequenced in a study of preoperative IRX-2 immunotherapy in early breast cancer. The repertoire was sequenced with immunoSEQ multiplex PCR; TCRdb's copy has only in-frame clones and lacks some. The repertoire holds 24,000 or so clones, with about four fifths as singletons. The sample's treatment: preoperative locoregional IRX-2 cytokine immunotherapy. The sequenced sample was lymph node tissue, obtained before IRX-2 immunotherapy. These receptors came from a human donor with breast cancer.

The rearrangement uses TRBV6-8 and TRBJ2-7; 11 bases are a match to TRBD2. The CDR3 has 16 residues. CDR1 is MNHGY, CDR2 SAAAGT, per germline. V lost 0 bases to trimming and J lost 1 base; unmatched junction nucleotides: 2. Here the CDR3 reads CASSYSGLAASYEQYF. The CDR3 DNA is TGTGCCAGCAGTTACTCGGGACTAGCGGCATCCTACGAGCAGTACTTC.

The rearrangement links TRBV7-7 to TRBJ1-1, with D maybe TRBD1 (5 bases). Germline lookup yields CDR1 SSHAT and CDR2 FNYEAQ (reference sequence). Trimming shortened V by 1 base and J by 8 bases, and 14 bases separated the two germline ends. The CDR3 is 14 amino acids. The CDR3 sequence: CASSLGGGGPEAFF. CDR3 in DNA: TGTGCCAGCAGCTTAGGGGGCGGGGGTCCAGAAGCTTTCTTT.

This rearrangement joins TRBV19 to TRBJ1-2; the D gene is possibly TRBD1 (6 bases). From germline, CDR1 is LNHDA and CDR2 SQIVND (reference sequence). CDR3 length: 14 residues. Trimming cost V 3 bases and J 6 bases, with 14 bases left between them. Written as DNA, the CDR3 is TGTGCCAGTAGTATGGGTGGGGGGCCGGATGGCTACACCTTC. Amino acid sequence: CASSMGGGPDGYTF.

V and J are TRBV28 and TRBJ1-6; TRBD1 aligns across 7 bases. Germline lookup yields CDR1 MDHEN and CDR2 SYDVKM. Trimming at V came to 5 bases and at J to 5 bases, leaving 6 bases not matched to a gene. The CDR3 runs to 15 residues. The CDR3 here is CASSIGQADNSPLHF. The CDR3 nucleotides read TGTGCCAGCAGTATCGGACAGGCGGATAATTCACCCCTCCACTTT.

The J gene is TRBJ2-1, the V gene TRBV19, with TRBD1 matching over 7 bases. Looked up from germline, CDR1 is LNHDA and CDR2 is SQIVND (reference sequence). This CDR3 contains 16 residues. V shed 4 bases, J shed 0 bases, and the junction held 6 bases outside the gene matches. The CDR3 loop is CASSKPGQSSYNEQFF. CDR3 nucleotide sequence: TGTGCCAGTAGTAAACCGGGACAGAGCTCCTACAATGAGCAGTTCTTC.

The chain couples TRBV6-8 to TRBJ1-6; D unclear. V lost 7 bases, J lost 5 bases, and 9 bases lay in between. Germline CDR1 reads MNHGY; CDR2 reads SAAAGT. This CDR3 spans 13 amino acids. The CDR3 loop reads CASIRENNSPLHF. DNA for the CDR3: TGTGCCAGCATACGGGAAAATAATTCACCCCTCCACTTT.

This chain links TRBV11-3 with TRBJ2-2; D remains ambiguous. The CDR3 extends over 15 amino acids. Trimming removed 3 bases from V and 0 bases from J, with 8 bases in between. From germline, CDR1 is SGHNT and CDR2 YENEEA. This CDR3 reads CASSLISPNTGELFF. DNA for the CDR3: TGTGCCAGCAGCTTGATCAGTCCGAACACCGGGGAGCTGTTTTTT.

The V and J genes are TRBV5-1 and TRBJ2-5, with 10 bases lining up with TRBD2. J was trimmed by 5 bases and V by 0 bases; bases with no gene match: 7. Germline CDR1 and CDR2: SGHRS and YFSETQ. The CDR3 covers 16 residues. The CDR3 DNA is TGCGCCAGCAGCTTGGGAGTTAGCGGGGGGTTCGAGACCCAGTACTTC. This encodes CASSLGVSGGFETQYF.

On this clone: Compared with germline, one end of the junction differs, possibly owing to a read error. This chain connects TRBV4-1 to TRBJ1-2; 8 nucleotides match TRBD1. CDR3 length equals 16 residues. Looked up from germline, CDR1 is MGHRA and CDR2 is YSYEKL. The CDR3 region has the DNA TGCGTCAGCAGCCAAGGAGATGGACAGGGCGGGTATGGCTACACCTTC. Residues: CVSSQGDGQGGYGYTF.

The V and J genes are TRBV11-3 and TRBJ2-1; 9 bases are a match to TRBD1. The V gene end was trimmed by 5 bases and the J gene end by 4 bases; junction bases not matched to a gene: 3. CDR1 SGHNT and CDR2 YENEEA come from the germline V gene. This CDR3 comprises 14 residues. Written as DNA, the CDR3 is TGTGCCAGCAGCCCCGGGACAGGGTACAATGAGCAGTTCTTC. This gives the protein CASSPGTGYNEQFF.

The chain couples TRBV6-8 to TRBJ2-5; D is uncertain. The CDR3 contains 13 residues. Germline lookup yields CDR1 MNHGY and CDR2 SAAAGT. The V gene lost 3 bases and the J gene lost 4 bases, with 9 bases spanning the gap. The CDR3 sequence is CASSYLERETQYF. The CDR3 nucleotides read TGTGCCAGCAGTTATTTGGAGCGAGAGACCCAGTACTTC.

This chain uses TRBV19 with TRBJ2-7; 10 positions match TRBD1. Germline V gene sequence: CDR1 LNHDA, CDR2 SQIVND (reference sequence). The CDR3 runs to 15 residues. V trimming: 4 bases; J trimming: 9 bases; junction bases outside the gene matches: 12. CDR3 nucleotide sequence: TGTGCCAGTAGTACCGCCGGGACAGGGGCCTGGGTGCAGTACTTC. Translation: CASSTAGTGAWVQYF. The full variable domain, in which reference TRBV19 and TRBJ2-7 provide the parts outside the CDR3, is DGGITQSPKYLFRKEGQNVTLSCEQNLNHDAMYWYRQDPGQGLRLIYYSQIVNDFQKGDIAEGYSVSREKKESFPLTVTSAQKNPTAFYLCASSTAGTGAWVQYFGPGTRLTVT.

This sequence joins TRBV28 and TRBJ2-7, with D tentatively TRBD1 or TRBD2 (5 bases each). CDR3 length: 18 amino acids. V lost 0 bases, J lost 5 bases, and 23 bases lay in between. The germline CDR1 and CDR2 sequences are MDHEN and SYDVKM. The CDR3: CASSLWSLRDRRDHEQYF. In DNA form, the CDR3 reads TGTGCCAGCAGTTTATGGTCGCTCCGGGACCGCCGGGACCACGAGCAGTACTTC.

This chain connects TRBV6-8 to TRBJ1-5; D is undetermined. This CDR3 has 13 amino acids. The V gene's germline CDR1 is MNHGY and CDR2 SAAAGT. V shed 10 bases and J shed 7 bases, with 17 bases lying between them. The DNA for the CDR3 is TGTGCCACCGAGGGAGGCAAAGGACAGCCCCAGCATTTT. It is translated as CATEGGKGQPQHF.

This chain connects TRBV11-3 to TRBJ2-7, with 9 bases identical to TRBD1. J gave up 5 bases and V 5 bases, and 7 bases lay outside the gene matches. The CDR3 extends over 14 amino acids. CDR1 SGHNT and CDR2 YENEEA come from the germline V gene. CDR3 sequence: CASSQDRGGHEQYF. CDR3 in DNA: TGTGCCAGCAGCCAGGACAGGGGAGGCCACGAGCAGTACTTC.

This chain connects TRBV15 to TRBJ2-4; D possibly matches TRBD1 or TRBD2 (5 bases each). This CDR3 region has 14 residues. With 1 base removed from V and 1 base from J, the gap between germline ends came to 5 bases. CDR1 LNHNV and CDR2 YYDKDF come from the germline V gene (reference sequence). This CDR3 reads CATSRGDAKNIQYF. The DNA for the CDR3 is TGTGCCACCAGCAGAGGGGACGCCAAAAACATTCAGTACTTC.

This sequence joins TRBV6-8 and TRBJ1-2; 7 bases align to TRBD1. V was pared by 0 bases and J by 5 bases, with 6 bases of the junction left unmatched. Germline loops: CDR1 MNHGY, CDR2 SAAAGT. The CDR3 is 15 residues long. CDR3 in amino acids: CASSYSTGIWYGYTF. CDR3 sequence (DNA): TGTGCCAGCAGTTACTCGACAGGGATATGGTATGGCTACACCTTC.

The rearrangement uses TRBV11-3 and TRBJ2-3; the D gene is possibly TRBD2 (7 bases). V lost 7 bases, J lost 1 base, and 12 bases lay in between. There are 14 residues in the CDR3. CDR1 is SGHNT and CDR2 is YENEEA in the germline V gene. CDR3 region: CASTRGGGTDTQYF. In nucleotides, the CDR3 is TGTGCCAGCACTAGGGGGGGAGGCACAGATACGCAGTATTTT. The full variable domain, its missing parts supplied by reference TRBV11-3 and TRBJ2-3, is EAGVVQSPRYKIIEKKQPVAFWCNPISGHNTLYWYLQNLGQGPELLIRYENEEAVDDSQLPKDRFSAERLKGVDSTLKIQPAELGDSAVYLCASTRGGGTDTQYFGPGTRLTVL.

This sequence joins TRBV6-8 and TRBJ2-7; no definite D call. The V gene's germline CDR1 is MNHGY and CDR2 SAAAGT. The germline V and J ends were trimmed by 2 bases and 2 bases, with 7 bases remaining between them. This CDR3 comprises 13 residues. The CDR3 reads CASSYEAAYEQYF. As DNA, the CDR3 is TGTGCCAGCAGTTACGAGGCTGCCTACGAGCAGTACTTC.

V and J are TRBV6-8 and TRBJ1-1; no firm D call. The germline V gene has CDR1 MNHGY and CDR2 SAAAGT. The CDR3 is 14 residues long. V was shortened by 5 bases and J by 10 bases, with 20 bases between the two germline ends. The CDR3 region has the DNA TGTGCCAGCAGTGATTTGAGGGCAAGTTCTGGAGCTTTCTTT. This translates into CASSDLRASSGAFF.

This chain uses TRBV5-1 with TRBJ1-3; 10 nucleotides align to TRBD1. The V and J ends lost 3 bases and 4 bases, in that order; junction bases with no gene match: 4. CDR3 length equals 15 residues. Germline V gene data show CDR1 as SGHRS and CDR2 as YFSETQ. The CDR3 DNA reads as TGCGCCAGCAGCTATGACAGGGGGCTGGGAAACACCATATATTTT. It codes for CASSYDRGLGNTIYF.

The chain combines TRBV19 with TRBJ2-7; TRBD2 aligns across 7 bases. The length of the CDR3 is 14 residues. V shed 6 bases and J 2 bases; nucleotides not matched to a gene: 7. Germline V CDR1 and CDR2: LNHDA, SQIVND (reference sequence). The DNA of the CDR3 is TGTGCCAGTAGATCTCATGGGGGGGCCTACGAGCAGTACTTC. Encoded protein: CASRSHGGAYEQYF.

The genes are TRBV7-6 and TRBJ1-2; D remains ambiguous. The CDR3 covers 15 residues. Deletions cut 3 bases from V and 4 bases from J, with 15 bases between. Germline V gene lookup returns CDR1 SGHVS and CDR2 FNYEAQ. CDR3 DNA: TGTGCCAGCAGCTTGATCTCACCGGGCGGCTATGGCTACACCTTC. Translated, it gives CASSLISPGGYGYTF.

This clone came up a few times. This chain uses TRBV11-3 with TRBJ1-3; D remains unclear. CDR1 is SGHNT and CDR2 is YENEEA in the germline V gene. The V gene lost 0 bases and the J gene lost 1 base, with 16 bases spanning the gap. The CDR3 length is 18 residues. CDR3 coding DNA: TGTGCCAGCAGCTTAGATGGGGTTTGGGCAGGTTCTGGAAACACCATATATTTT. Protein sequence: CASSLDGVWAGSGNTIYF.

This sequence joins TRBV6-8 and TRBJ1-5, with a tentative D call TRBD1 (5 bases). V was cut by 5 bases and J by 5 bases, with 16 bases left in between. Germline V gene data show CDR1 as MNHGY and CDR2 as SAAAGT. This CDR3 has 15 amino acids. The CDR3 region is CASSDLGPLDQPQHF. In nucleotides, the CDR3 is TGTGCCAGCAGTGATTTGGGGCCCCTCGATCAGCCCCAGCATTTT.

This clone turned up a few times. J is TRBJ2-7 and V is TRBV14; D unclear. Germline loops: CDR1 SGHDN, CDR2 FVKESK. There are 13 residues in the CDR3. The V gene lost 1 base and the J gene lost 4 bases, with 8 bases spanning the gap. As DNA, the CDR3 is TGTGCCAGCAGCCAAGGGAATTATTACGAGCAGTACTTC. Its protein product is CASSQGNYYEQYF.

The chain joins TRBV10-2 to TRBJ2-3; D unresolved. Germline loops: CDR1 WSHSY, CDR2 SAAADI. This CDR3 has 14 amino acids. Trimming cost V 4 bases and J 2 bases, with 10 bases left between them. The CDR3 loop reads CASSVGRATDTQYF. In DNA form, the CDR3 reads TGCGCCAGCAGTGTGGGCAGAGCCACAGATACGCAGTATTTT.

V gene TRBV6-8 combines with J gene TRBJ2-3; D is unresolved. The V and J ends lost 2 bases and 9 bases respectively, with 12 bases between them. Per germline, CDR1 MNHGY and CDR2 SAAAGT. CDR3 length equals 13 residues. The CDR3 region is CASSYPPSLTQYF. CDR3 DNA sequence: TGTGCCAGCAGTTACCCCCCCTCGTTGACGCAGTATTTT.

The genes are TRBV11-3 and TRBJ1-5, with a possible D match to TRBD1 (6 bases). The CDR3 has 16 amino acids. Germline V lookup: CDR1 SGHNT, CDR2 YENEEA. Trimming stripped 2 bases from V and 1 base from J, with 12 bases between. Written as DNA, the CDR3 is TGTGCCAGCAGCTTATTTAGGGGGTTGAGCAATCAGCCCCAGCATTTT. Translated: CASSLFRGLSNQPQHF.

This clone has just a few counts. The V and J genes are TRBV11-3 and TRBJ2-7; D possibly matches TRBD1 or TRBD2 (5 bases each). The CDR3 is 15 residues long. The V end lost 5 bases, the J end lost 4 bases, and 18 bases lay between the germline ends. Germline loops: CDR1 SGHNT, CDR2 YENEEA. The CDR3: CASSNWGTAIYEQYF. CDR3 sequence (DNA): TGTGCCAGCAGCAACTGGGGGACGGCGATTTACGAGCAGTACTTC.

This chain uses TRBV11-3 with TRBJ1-5, with D maybe TRBD1 (6 bases). Trimming removed 4 bases at V and 3 bases at J, with 10 bases between. The CDR3 extends over 14 amino acids. Germline V gene lookup returns CDR1 SGHNT and CDR2 YENEEA. CDR3 loop: CASSSRDNNQPQHF. CDR3 coding DNA: TGTGCCAGCAGCTCCCGGGACAACAATCAGCCCCAGCATTTT.

This chain uses TRBV6-8 with TRBJ2-7; TRBD1 matches at 8 bases. V was pared by 0 bases and J by 4 bases, with 8 bases of the junction left unmatched. Germline V gives CDR1 MNHGY, CDR2 SAAAGT. The CDR3 contains 16 residues. The CDR3, as DNA: TGTGCCAGCAGTTACTCGTCCGGGACAGGCTATTACGAGCAGTACTTC. Residues: CASSYSSGTGYYEQYF.